This T cell receptor beta chain was observed in a study of T cells in Graves' hyperthyroidism and ophthalmopathy. Study-wide points: Most clonotypes expanded in the thyroid (above 0.001) were also present in blood.

TCR beta CDR3 sequences were amplified from RNA transcripts. Initially, a first-round RT-PCR of the TCR CDR3 employed the HTBI primer set. MiXCR was run by TCRdb on the multiplex PCR reads, yielding one entry per CDR3 protein. The sample yields a few hundred thousand distinct CDR3 sequences, roughly a fifth seen once. CDR3 length equals 18 residues. V dropped 3 bases and J dropped 2 bases, with 17 bases sitting between them. The V gene's germline CDR1 is SGHAT and CDR2 FQNNGV. A remark on this clonotype: The antigen is undetermined.

The material sequenced was blood. The receptor comes from a woman in her 50s with Graves' hyperthyroidism. This chain links TRBV11-2 with TRBJ2-6; possibly TRBD1 or TRBD2 for D (6 bases each). This chain's CDR3 is CASSFRATGRTGANVLTF. In DNA form, the CDR3 reads TGTGCCAGCAGCTTTAGGGCAACAGGGAGGACTGGGGCCAACGTCCTGACTTTC. Supplemented by reference TRBV11-2 and TRBJ2-6, the full variable domain reads EAGVAQSPRYKIIEKRQSVAFWCNPISGHATLYWYQQILGQGPKLLIQFQNNGVVDDSQLPKDRFSAERLKGVDSTLKIQPAKLEDSAVYLCASSFRATGRTGANVLTFGAGSRLTVL.